These 24 T cell receptor beta chains came from one sample sequenced in a study of cytomegalovirus exposure and HLA in healthy donors. Clones were read by immunoSEQ multiplex PCR, and TCRdb kept only the in-frame ones, dropping some. The sample lists about 64,000 clones, roughly 90% occurring once. The specimen was PBMCs. These receptors all come from a woman between 18 and 29 years old in good health and CMV-seronegative.

The chain is built from TRBV6-1 and TRBJ2-7; the D is unclear. Trimming took off 3 bases at V and 3 bases at J, with 3 bases between the two ends. Germline values: CDR1 MNHNS, CDR2 SASEGT. The CDR3 consists of 11 residues. In DNA form, the CDR3 reads TGTGCCAGCAGTGACAGCTACGAGCAGTACTTC. Encoded protein: CASSDSYEQYF.

The CDR3 region has the DNA TGTGCCAGTAGTTCCCGGGATGTCACTCAAGAAAAACTGTTTTTT. Its protein product is CASSSRDVTQEKLFF. The chain couples TRBV19 to TRBJ1-4, with D uncertain. The CDR3 has 15 amino acids. V dropped 5 bases and J dropped 8 bases, with 18 bases sitting between them. Germline CDR1 and CDR2: LNHDA and SQIVND (reference sequence).

This clone was observed a handful of times. The chain is built from TRBV29-1 and TRBJ2-7, with a tentative D call TRBD2 (7 bases). Looked up from germline, CDR1 is SQVTM and CDR2 is ANQGSEA. CDR3 length equals 14 residues. V lost 7 bases, J lost 3 bases, and 19 bases lay in between. CDR3 sequence (DNA): TGCAGCGCTGGGGGGGGCGGGGGCGACTACGAGCAGTACTTC. Translated: CSAGGGGGDYEQYF.

The V and J genes are TRBV6-6 and TRBJ2-7; D is perhaps TRBD1 (6 bases). This CDR3 is 14 amino acids long. Germline V gene lookup returns CDR1 MNHNY and CDR2 SVGAGI (reference sequence). Trimming took off 7 bases at V and 0 bases at J, with 13 bases between the two ends. Here the CDR3 DNA reads TGTGCCAGCACCACCGGGACACTCTCCTACGAGCAGTACTTC. It encodes CASTTGTLSYEQYF.

This sequence joins TRBV27 and TRBJ2-7; 16 bases are shared with TRBD2. CDR1 and CDR2 (germline): MNHEY, SMNVEV (reference sequence). Losses at the gene ends were 0 bases for V and 0 bases for J; bases not matched to a gene: 5. The CDR3 covers 19 residues. The CDR3 reads CASSLSGLAGGKSSYEQYF. CDR3 sequence (DNA): TGTGCCAGCAGTTTATCGGGACTAGCGGGGGGGAAAAGCTCCTACGAGCAGTACTTC.

The V and J genes are TRBV15 and TRBJ2-5; D uncertain. The germline gives CDR1 LNHNV, CDR2 YYDKDF (reference sequence). The CDR3 totals 13 residues. Trimming stripped 0 bases from V and 2 bases from J, with 4 bases between. CDR3 amino acids: CATSRDPQETQYF. CDR3 nucleotide sequence: TGTGCCACCAGCAGAGATCCACAAGAGACCCAGTACTTC.

The chain employs TRBV7-2 and TRBJ2-1; 7 bases align to TRBD1. The CDR3 totals 15 residues. Germline CDR1 SGHTA, CDR2 FQGNSA. V lost 5 bases and J lost 4; bases outside the gene matches: 8. The CDR3 coding sequence is TGTGCCAGCAGCGCCCGGGACAGAGGATACAATGAGCAGTTCTTC. This codes for CASSARDRGYNEQFF.

V is TRBV18 and J is TRBJ2-1; 7 nucleotides align to TRBD2. Unmatched junction bases numbered 11, after V lost 0 bases and J lost 9 bases. The CDR3 has 16 residues. The germline gives CDR1 KGHSH, CDR2 LQKENI. The CDR3 DNA sequence: TGTGCCAGCTCACCACCGGGGCTTGGGGGGGTCGGTGAGCAGTTCTTC. It yields the protein CASSPPGLGGVGEQFF. Filled out from reference TRBV18 and TRBJ2-1, the complete variable domain reads NAGVMQNPRHLVRRRGQEARLRCSPMKGHSHVYWYRQLPEEGLKFMVYLQKENIIDESGMPKERFSAEFPKEGPSILRIQQVVRGDSAAYFCASSPPGLGGVGEQFFGPGTRLTVL.

The gene calls are TRBV29-1 and TRBJ2-1; 8 positions match TRBD2. Per the germline V gene, CDR1 is SQVTM and CDR2 is ANQGSEA. J gave up 9 bases and V 7 bases, and 11 bases lay outside the gene matches. The CDR3 runs 13 residues. The CDR3 sequence: CSGGTRGTGEQFF. CDR3 DNA sequence: TGCAGCGGAGGGACTAGGGGGACCGGTGAGCAGTTCTTC.

Only one count was recorded for this clone. This chain uses TRBV6-5 with TRBJ2-3; D is possibly TRBD2 (6 bases). V lost 5 bases to trimming and J lost 0 bases, with 12 bases between them. This CDR3 is built from 15 residues. Looked up from germline, CDR1 is MNHEY and CDR2 is SVGAGI. In nucleotides, the CDR3 is TGTGCCAGCAGTCAACTTGGGGGGAGCACAGATACGCAGTATTTT. Translation: CASSQLGGSTDTQYF.

The chain employs TRBV30 and TRBJ1-3, with 9 bases lining up with TRBD1. With V trimmed by 7 bases and J by 3 bases, 10 bases remained unmatched. The germline V gene encodes CDR1 GTSNPN and CDR2 SVGIG (reference sequence). The CDR3 has 15 residues. DNA of the CDR3: TGTGCCTTCGGCTCGGGACAGGGCTTTGGAAACACCATATATTTT. Residues: CAFGSGQGFGNTIYF. Variable domain in full (rest from reference TRBV30 and TRBJ1-3): SQTIHQWPATLVQPVGSPLSLECTVEGTSNPNLYWYRQAAGRGLQLLFYSVGIGQISSEVPQNLSASRPQDRQFILSSKKLLLSDSGFYLCAFGSGQGFGNTIYFGEGSWLTVV.

This clone came up once. The chain has TRBV4-1 and TRBJ1-1; no clear D. CDR3 size: 15 residues. The ends were cut back, 5 bases at V and 4 bases at J, with 17 bases in the middle. Per germline, CDR1 MGHRA and CDR2 YSYEKL. CDR3 region: CASSGFEEPFTEAFF. The CDR3 DNA follows: TGCGCCAGCAGCGGGTTTGAGGAACCTTTCACTGAAGCTTTCTTT.

The chain uses TRBV27 and TRBJ1-2; D remains ambiguous. Germline CDR1 and CDR2: MNHEY and SMNVEV (reference sequence). V lost 3 bases and J lost 3, with 14 bases in between. The CDR3 has 15 residues. Written as DNA, the CDR3 is TGTGCCAGCAGTTTGGTTGGGAGGGAGCACTATGGCTACACCTTC. Translation: CASSLVGREHYGYTF.

The CDR3 coding sequence is TGTGCCAGCAGATTAGAGCACACAGATACGCAGTATTTT. It is translated as CASRLEHTDTQYF. This chain links TRBV6-1 with TRBJ2-3, with no clear D. CDR1 MNHNS and CDR2 SASEGT come from the germline V gene. V was cut by 6 bases and J by 2 bases, with 9 bases left in between. The CDR3 extends over 13 amino acids.

The chain carries TRBV19 and TRBJ2-1, with 11 bases fitting TRBD2. V lost 4 bases and J lost 7; bases outside the gene matches: 9. Germline V gene data show CDR1 as LNHDA and CDR2 as SQIVND (reference sequence). The CDR3 has 16 amino acids. CDR3 in DNA: TGTGCCAGTAGTAACAGGATAGCGGGGGGGGATAATGAGCAGTTCTTC. It yields the protein CASSNRIAGGDNEQFF. The entire variable domain, with the rest obtained from reference TRBV19 and TRBJ2-1, is as follows: DGGITQSPKYLFRKEGQNVTLSCEQNLNHDAMYWYRQDPGQGLRLIYYSQIVNDFQKGDIAEGYSVSREKKESFPLTVTSAQKNPTAFYLCASSNRIAGGDNEQFFGPGTRLTVL.

The chain joins TRBV30 to TRBJ1-5; 8 bases map to TRBD1. Germline lookup yields CDR1 GTSNPN and CDR2 SVGIG (reference sequence). Trimming cost V 4 bases and J 3 bases; bases outside gene matches: 5. CDR3 length: 14 amino acids. CDR3 sequence (DNA): TGTGCCTGGACTCAGGGGGCACTCAATCAGCCCCAGCATTTT. This translates into CAWTQGALNQPQHF.

The chain couples TRBV4-3 to TRBJ2-7; 10 bases align to TRBD1. The germline CDR1 and CDR2 sequences are LGHNA and YSLEER. The CDR3 extends over 14 amino acids. J gave up 2 bases and V 6 bases, and 4 bases lay outside the gene matches. CDR3: CASSPGTGAYEQYF. The CDR3 nucleotides are TGCGCCAGCAGTCCGGGGACAGGGGCCTACGAGCAGTACTTC.

The chain has TRBV9 and TRBJ2-2; D ambiguous. Trimming left V 0 bases short and J 9 bases short, with 12 bases between. CDR1 and CDR2 (germline): SGDLS, YYNGEE. CDR3 size: 14 residues. The CDR3 DNA follows: TGTGCCAGCAGCGTAGGGGCTCCAATGCGGGAGCTGTTTTTT. Protein product: CASSVGAPMRELFF.

The J gene is TRBJ2-3, the V gene TRBV7-3, with D possibly TRBD1 on 6 matching bases. V dropped 5 bases and J dropped 0 bases, with 15 bases sitting between them. The germline V gene encodes CDR1 SGHTA and CDR2 FQGTGA. The CDR3 runs 16 residues. Written as DNA, the CDR3 is TGTGCCAGCAGCCCCCGGGTGGGGGCAAGCACAGATACGCAGTATTTT. Translation: CASSPRVGASTDTQYF.

The V gene is TRBV29-1, the J gene TRBJ2-6; 8 bases fit TRBD2. Germline lookup yields CDR1 SQVTM and CDR2 ANQGSEA. Trimming removed 6 bases from V and 0 bases from J; junction bases left unmatched: 7. This CDR3 spans 16 amino acids. DNA of the CDR3: TGCAGCGTCTCGGGAGGGATGAGCTCTGGGGCCAACGTCCTGACTTTC. Translated: CSVSGGMSSGANVLTF. Complete variable domain (other parts from reference TRBV29-1 and TRBJ2-6): SAVISQKPSRDICQRGTSLTIQCQVDSQVTMMFWYRQQPGQSLTLIATANQGSEATYESGFVIDKFPISRPNLTFSTLTVSNMSPEDSSIYLCSVSGGMSSGANVLTFGAGSRLTVL.

This chain links TRBV29-1 with TRBJ2-3; 15 positions agree with TRBD2. The CDR3 contains 14 residues. Germline loops: CDR1 SQVTM, CDR2 ANQGSEA. Losses at the gene ends were 6 bases for V and 5 bases for J; bases not matched to a gene: 3. The CDR3 reads CSVRGLAGGDTQYF. The CDR3 DNA is TGCAGCGTCCGGGGACTAGCGGGGGGAGATACGCAGTATTTT.

This clone has just a few counts. The rearrangement uses TRBV7-2 and TRBJ2-5; D is possibly TRBD1 (6 bases). CDR1 SGHTA and CDR2 FQGNSA come from the germline V gene. Trimming shortened V by 4 bases and J by 5 bases, and 14 bases separated the two germline ends. The CDR3 contains 14 residues. The CDR3 nucleotides are TGTGCCAGCAGCTCCTTGGCAGGGGCGGAGACCCAGTACTTC. Protein sequence: CASSSLAGAETQYF. The complete variable domain, with remaining parts taken from reference TRBV7-2 and TRBJ2-5, reads GAGVSQSPSNKVTEKGKDVELRCDPISGHTALYWYRQSLGQGLEFLIYFQGNSAPDKSGLPSDRFSAERTGGSVSTLTIQRTQQEDSAVYLCASSSLAGAETQYFGPGTRLLVL.

About this clone: Other DNA sequences within the sample encode an identical CDR3. V is TRBV5-6 and J is TRBJ1-1; possible D gene TRBD1, 6 bases. Looked up from germline, CDR1 is SGHDT and CDR2 is YYEEEE. The length of the CDR3 is 13 residues. Trimming took 4 bases from V and 5 from J, leaving 12 bases between them. CDR3 loop: CASSPTGNTEAFF. The CDR3 DNA sequence: TGTGCCAGCAGCCCTACAGGGAATACTGAAGCTTTCTTT.

The V gene is TRBV11-1, the J gene TRBJ2-5; no reliable D call. The CDR3 consists of 14 residues. V lost 1 base, J lost 4 bases, and 10 bases lay in between. Germline lookup yields CDR1 SGHAT and CDR2 FQDESV (reference sequence). CDR3 in amino acids: CASSLDPVAETQYF. CDR3 sequence (DNA): TGTGCCAGCAGCTTAGATCCGGTAGCAGAGACCCAGTACTTC.